The TCR beta chain described here comes from a study of T cell changes during pregnancy in multiple sclerosis. This CDR3 is built from 16 residues. The V end lost 1 base, the J end lost 1 base, and 13 bases lay between the germline ends. Germline CDR1 SGDLS, CDR2 YYNGEE. TCRdb's copy holds only in-frame clones and misses some; the assay was immunoSEQ multiplex PCR. This table holds tens of thousands of clones, roughly 91% found once. The chain employs TRBV9 and TRBJ2-3; D possibly corresponds to TRBD2 (7 bases). This receptor was obtained from a female donor in good health, enrolled as a control in a pregnancy study. The source was peripheral blood, collected after pregnancy. CDR3 DNA: TGTGCCAGCAGCGTACTAGGGGGGAGGGGCACAGATACGCAGTATTTT. Its translation: CASSVLGGRGTDTQYF.